Following are 30 T cell receptor beta chains from one sample sequenced in a study of T cell responses to AZD1222 COVID-19 vaccine. Sequencing was performed with immunoSEQ multiplex PCR; in TCRdb, only in-frame clones are kept and a portion is missing. The data hold some 130,000 clones, with approximately 85% observed a single time. Specimen: peripheral blood, collected on day 0 of MenACWY control vaccination. The source is an adult in good health.

The rearrangement joins TRBV19 to TRBJ1-5; D is unresolved. The CDR3 is made up of 16 amino acids. V gave up 3 bases and J gave up 4 bases, with 16 bases separating them. Germline assignment: CDR1 LNHDA and CDR2 SQIVND (reference sequence). CDR3 nucleotide sequence: TGTGCCAGTAGTATTTGGGAAGGGCTAGGGAATCAGCCCCAGCATTTT. Translated, it gives CASSIWEGLGNQPQHF. Together with reference TRBV19 and TRBJ1-5, the CDR3 gives the full variable domain: DGGITQSPKYLFRKEGQNVTLSCEQNLNHDAMYWYRQDPGQGLRLIYYSQIVNDFQKGDIAEGYSVSREKKESFPLTVTSAQKNPTAFYLCASSIWEGLGNQPQHFGDGTRLSIL.

The genes are TRBV28 and TRBJ1-2; 8 bases are shared with TRBD1. The V gene end was trimmed by 3 bases and the J gene end by 5 bases; junction bases not matched to a gene: 11. There are 16 residues in the CDR3. The germline V gene has CDR1 MDHEN and CDR2 SYDVKM. The CDR3 DNA follows: TGTGCCAGCAGTTTCCTATCCTCCGGACAGGGTTATGGCTACACCTTC. Its translation: CASSFLSSGQGYGYTF.

The chain couples TRBV28 to TRBJ1-5; D gene ambiguous. Germline lookup yields CDR1 MDHEN and CDR2 SYDVKM. V gave up 6 bases and J gave up 5 bases, with 14 bases separating them. The CDR3 loop spans 14 amino acids. As DNA, the CDR3 is TGTGCCAGCAGGAAGGCATGGGGATATCAGCCCCAGCATTTT. Residues: CASRKAWGYQPQHF. Together with reference TRBV28 and TRBJ1-5, the CDR3 gives the full variable domain: DVKVTQSSRYLVKRTGEKVFLECVQDMDHENMFWYRQDPGLGLRLIYFSYDVKMKEKGDIPEGYSVSREKKERFSLILESASTNQTSMYLCASRKAWGYQPQHFGDGTRLSIL.

V gene TRBV28 combines with J gene TRBJ1-5; D unclear. Deletions cut 6 bases from V and 3 bases from J, with 15 bases between. The germline V gene encodes CDR1 MDHEN and CDR2 SYDVKM. The CDR3 has 15 amino acids. DNA for the CDR3: TGTGCCAGCAGACCCTTTGGAATTGACAATCAGCCCCAGCATTTT. This translates into CASRPFGIDNQPQHF.

The CDR3 bases are TGTGCCAGTAGTAGGGGAGGGGTATTGACTGAAGCTTTCTTT. This translates into CASSRGGVLTEAFF. The rearrangement joins TRBV19 to TRBJ1-1; a weak D match, TRBD1 (5 bases). This CDR3 is built from 14 residues. Germline-derived CDR1 and CDR2 are LNHDA and SQIVND (reference sequence). The V end was cut by 4 bases, the J end by 5 bases, with 14 bases between.

The rearrangement joins TRBV5-1 to TRBJ1-4; D ambiguous. This CDR3 has 14 amino acids. Germline-derived CDR1 and CDR2 are SGHRS and YFSETQ. The ends were cut back, 0 bases at V and 5 bases at J, with 8 bases in the middle. The CDR3 sequence is CASSLDKSNEKLFF. The CDR3, as DNA: TGCGCCAGCAGCTTGGACAAGTCGAATGAAAAACTGTTTTTT.

The V and J genes are TRBV7-3 and TRBJ1-5; no firm D call. The CDR3 is made up of 17 amino acids. Germline CDR1 and CDR2: SGHTA and FQGTGA. With 4 bases removed from V and 0 bases from J, the gap between germline ends came to 16 bases. CDR3 loop: CASSYKRDFYSNQPQHF. Written as DNA, the CDR3 is TGTGCCAGCAGCTACAAAAGAGACTTTTATAGCAATCAGCCCCAGCATTTT.

The chain combines TRBV30 with TRBJ1-1; D is ambiguous. The CDR3 contains 11 residues. V lost 3 bases and J lost 11, with 13 bases in between. The V gene's germline CDR1 is GTSNPN and CDR2 SVGIG (reference sequence). As DNA, the CDR3 is TGTGCCTGGAGAGGGTCCGGTGGCGCTTTCTTT. As protein: CAWRGSGGAFF.

V is TRBV6-5 and J is TRBJ2-7; D perhaps matches TRBD2 (5 bases). V was shortened by 6 bases and J by 2 bases, with 17 bases between the two germline ends. The CDR3 runs 15 residues. CDR1 and CDR2 from the germline V gene are MNHEY and SVGAGI. As DNA, the CDR3 is TGTGCCAGCAGGGCTGACGGGGTAAGAACCTACGAGCAGTACTTC. Translation gives CASRADGVRTYEQYF.

This rearrangement joins TRBV19 to TRBJ2-1; D is perhaps TRBD2 (6 bases). CDR3 length: 16 amino acids. Germline V gene lookup returns CDR1 LNHDA and CDR2 SQIVND (reference sequence). Between the trimmed V and J ends, which lost 5 bases and 7 bases, there was a span of 21 bases. CDR3 region: CASSPASRDRGNEQFF. Here the CDR3 DNA reads TGTGCCAGTAGTCCGGCCTCGCGGGATCGTGGTAATGAGCAGTTCTTC.

This chain joins TRBV5-4 and TRBJ2-5, with no clear D. V was clipped by 0 bases and J by 5 bases, with 8 bases between them. The CDR3 is 13 amino acids. Germline-derived CDR1 and CDR2 are SGHNT and YYREEE (reference sequence). The DNA of the CDR3 is TGTGCCAGCAGCTTGGTTTCCGATGAGACCCAGTACTTC. Its protein is CASSLVSDETQYF.

The chain carries TRBV4-2 and TRBJ2-5; 7 positions match TRBD2. The CDR3 covers 18 residues. Germline lookup yields CDR1 LGHNA and CDR2 YNFKEQ. V shed 2 bases, J shed 1 base, and the junction held 13 bases outside the gene matches. The CDR3: CASSQFGIGGSPQETQYF. In DNA, the CDR3 is TGTGCCAGCAGCCAATTTGGAATAGGCGGGAGCCCCCAAGAGACCCAGTACTTC.

This clone was recorded only once. The chain joins TRBV28 to TRBJ1-3; TRBD1 might be the D (6 bases). The V gene's germline CDR1 is MDHEN and CDR2 SYDVKM. The V end was cut by 4 bases, the J end by 0 bases, with 13 bases between. The CDR3 is 16 amino acids. CDR3 amino acids: CASSSHRAHSGNTIYF. CDR3 bases: TGTGCCAGCAGTTCCCACAGGGCTCACTCTGGAAACACCATATATTTT.

This sequence joins TRBV2 and TRBJ2-4, with D unresolved. CDR3 length: 16 residues. V lost 3 bases and J lost 0, with 12 bases in between. The germline CDR1 and CDR2 sequences are SNHLY and FYNNEI. The CDR3 loop is CASSEGQSIAKNIQYF. For the CDR3, the DNA is TGTGCCAGCAGTGAGGGCCAAAGTATAGCCAAAAACATTCAGTACTTC. Drawing the rest from reference TRBV2 and TRBJ2-4, the complete variable domain is EPEVTQTPSHQVTQMGQEVILRCVPISNHLYFYWYRQILGQKVEFLVSFYNNEISEKSEIFDDQFSVERPDGSNFTLKIRSTKLEDSAMYFCASSEGQSIAKNIQYFGAGTRLSVL.

The chain combines TRBV18 with TRBJ1-2; maybe TRBD1 (6 bases). The CDR3 sequence is 16 residues long. Per the germline V gene, CDR1 is KGHSH and CDR2 is LQKENI. V gave up 6 bases and J gave up 2 bases, with 19 bases separating them. The CDR3 spells CASSRGQIELNYGYTF. CDR3 bases: TGTGCCAGCTCCCGTGGACAGATCGAACTAAACTATGGCTACACCTTC. The full variable domain, with the rest looked up from reference TRBV18 and TRBJ1-2, is NAGVMQNPRHLVRRRGQEARLRCSPMKGHSHVYWYRQLPEEGLKFMVYLQKENIIDESGMPKERFSAEFPKEGPSILRIQQVVRGDSAAYFCASSRGQIELNYGYTFGSGTRLTVV.

The chain combines TRBV28 with TRBJ1-5, with a weak D call TRBD1 (6 bases). This CDR3 region has 13 residues. V was cut by 9 bases and J by 7 bases, with 16 bases left in between. CDR1 is MDHEN and CDR2 is SYDVKM in the germline V gene. DNA for the CDR3: TGTGCCAGTAGGCAGGGGTTCAGGCAGCCCCAGCATTTT. Protein: CASRQGFRQPQHF.

The chain has TRBV10-1 and TRBJ2-7; TRBD2 aligns across 14 bases. Germline CDR1 and CDR2: WNHNN and SYGVQD (reference sequence). This CDR3 spans 19 amino acids. V dropped 5 bases and J dropped 5; count of bases not matched to a gene: 17. The CDR3 protein is CASSSTGSGTSGSIDEQYF. For the CDR3, the DNA is TGCGCCAGCAGTTCGACAGGATCCGGGACTAGCGGGAGTATTGACGAGCAGTACTTC.

The rearrangement joins TRBV6-5 to TRBJ2-3; 7 bases map to TRBD2. Trimming removed 6 bases from V and 0 bases from J; junction bases left unmatched: 6. The CDR3 loop spans 15 amino acids. CDR1 and CDR2 from the germline V gene are MNHEY and SVGAGI. CDR3 sequence: CASSYSSGSTDTQYF. For the CDR3, the DNA is TGTGCCAGCAGCTATAGTAGCGGGAGCACAGATACGCAGTATTTT.

V is TRBV20-1 and J is TRBJ1-1; TRBD1 might be the D (5 bases). The ends were cut back, 6 bases at V and 7 bases at J, with 12 bases in the middle. Germline loops: CDR1 DFQATT, CDR2 SNEGSKA (reference sequence). The length of the CDR3 is 11 residues. The DNA of the CDR3 is TGCAGTGCGGGACTACTATTTGAAGCTTTCTTT. Protein product: CSAGLLFEAFF.

This chain uses TRBV7-9 with TRBJ2-5; TRBD2 aligns across 10 bases. CDR3 length: 14 residues. With 3 bases clipped from V and 3 bases from J, the junction kept 1 base outside the gene matches. The V gene's germline CDR1 is SEHNR and CDR2 FQNEAQ (reference sequence). The chain's CDR3 is CASSFGLAEETQYF. The CDR3 nucleotides read TGTGCCAGCAGCTTTGGACTAGCGGAAGAGACCCAGTACTTC. Based on the CDR3 plus reference TRBV7-9 and TRBJ2-5, the full variable domain is DTGVSQNPRHKITKRGQNVTFRCDPISEHNRLYWYRQTLGQGPEFLTYFQNEAQLEKSRLLSDRFSAERPKGSFSTLEIQRTEQGDSAMYLCASSFGLAEETQYFGPGTRLLVL.

The chain joins TRBV1 to TRBJ1-2. TRBV1 has pseudogene status. The CDR3 loop spans 13 amino acids. The CDR3 region is CTSRATWGNGYTF. In DNA, the CDR3 is TGCACCAGCAGAGCAACGTGGGGGAATGGCTACACCTTC.

The chain is built from TRBV19 and TRBJ2-7, with TRBD1 matching 9 bases. V was clipped by 6 bases and J by 5 bases; unmatched bases: 5. The CDR3 totals 13 residues. The V gene's germline CDR1 is LNHDA and CDR2 SQIVND (reference sequence). The CDR3 reads CASRYRGLDEQYF. CDR3 bases: TGTGCCAGTAGGTACAGGGGGCTGGACGAGCAGTACTTC.

The chain couples TRBV12-3 or TRBV12-4 to TRBJ2-7; D gene ambiguous. The CDR3 runs 13 residues. V lost 1 base and J 3 bases, leaving 7 bases between the germline ends. CDR3 coding DNA: TGTGCCAGCAGTTTAGGTTCTCACTACGAGCAGTACTTC. It translates to CASSLGSHYEQYF.

The genes are TRBV23-1 and TRBJ1-2; no clear D gene. TRBV23-1 is treated as an ORF (open reading frame) with a function not yet certain. The CDR3 is 14 residues long. Trimming cost V 2 bases and J 6 bases, with 13 bases left between them. The CDR3 protein is CASSQVAGCDGYTF. The CDR3 nucleotides are TGCGCCAGCAGTCAAGTGGCAGGTTGCGATGGCTACACCTTC.

This clone was counted once. The V and J genes are TRBV9 and TRBJ1-2, with TRBD1 identical over 7 bases. In germline, CDR1 is SGDLS, CDR2 YYNGEE. The CDR3 runs to 16 residues. Losses at the gene ends were 0 bases for V and 4 bases for J; bases not matched to a gene: 9. CDR3 nucleotides: TGTGCCAGCAGCGTAGAGGCGGCAGGGGGAATCTATGGCTACACCTTC. Translation: CASSVEAAGGIYGYTF.

The chain combines TRBV20-1 with TRBJ2-5; tentatively, D is TRBD2 (6 bases). Looked up from germline, CDR1 is DFQATT and CDR2 is SNEGSKA (reference sequence). Trimming cost V 3 bases and J 4 bases, with 18 bases left between them. This CDR3 has 15 residues. The CDR3 bases are TGCAGTGCTAGTATCTGGACGGGAGAGGGAGAGACCCAGTACTTC. Amino acid sequence: CSASIWTGEGETQYF.

The V and J genes are TRBV24-1 and TRBJ2-1, with 10 bases lining up with TRBD2. With 3 bases clipped from V and 3 bases from J, the junction kept 4 bases outside the gene matches. Germline V gene sequence: CDR1 KGHDR, CDR2 SFDVKD. The CDR3 covers 16 residues. The CDR3 DNA is TGTGCCACCAGTGATGCTAGCGGGAGTGTCTACAATGAGCAGTTCTTC. The encoded protein is CATSDASGSVYNEQFF.

The chain is built from TRBV24-1 and TRBJ2-5, with D perhaps given as TRBD1 or TRBD2 (5 bases each). Trimming left V 5 bases short and J 5 bases short, with 14 bases between. Germline V gene lookup returns CDR1 KGHDR and CDR2 SFDVKD. The CDR3 sequence is 14 residues long. The CDR3 loop reads CATSVGGVRETQYF. The CDR3 nucleotides are TGTGCCACCAGTGTTGGGGGAGTTAGGGAGACCCAGTACTTC.

On this clone itself: Other DNA sequences in the same sample also yield this CDR3. The V and J genes are TRBV20-1 and TRBJ2-3, with D unclear. Trimming removed 1 base from V and 6 bases from J, with 5 bases in between. Looked up from germline, CDR1 is DFQATT and CDR2 is SNEGSKA (reference sequence). CDR3 length: 11 residues. The CDR3 coding sequence is TGCAGTGCTAGAGTGACGGATACGCAGTATTTT. It yields the protein CSARVTDTQYF.

The chain is built from TRBV7-9 and TRBJ2-7, with D hard to call. The CDR3 consists of 15 residues. The V end was cut by 5 bases, the J end by 3 bases, with 17 bases between. Looked up from germline, CDR1 is SEHNR and CDR2 is FQNEAQ (reference sequence). The CDR3 spells CASSPAPTPHYEQYF. In DNA form, the CDR3 reads TGTGCCAGCAGCCCGGCGCCGACTCCTCACTACGAGCAGTACTTC.